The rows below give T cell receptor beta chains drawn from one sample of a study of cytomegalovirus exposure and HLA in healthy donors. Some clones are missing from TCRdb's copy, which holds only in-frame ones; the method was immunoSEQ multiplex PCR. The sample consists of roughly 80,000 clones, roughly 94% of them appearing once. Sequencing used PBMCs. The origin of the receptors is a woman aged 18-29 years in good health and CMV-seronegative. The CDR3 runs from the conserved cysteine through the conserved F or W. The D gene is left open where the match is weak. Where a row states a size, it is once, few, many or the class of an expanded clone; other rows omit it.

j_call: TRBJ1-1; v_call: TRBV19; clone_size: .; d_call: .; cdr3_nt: TGTGCCAGTAGTATAGGAGGAAACACTGAAGCTTTCTTT; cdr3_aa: CASSIGGNTEAFF
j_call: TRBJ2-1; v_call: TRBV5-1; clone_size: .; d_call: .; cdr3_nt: TGCGCCAGCAGCTTTCCATTAGCGCAGTACAATGAGCAGTTCTTC; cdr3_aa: CASSFPLAQYNEQFF
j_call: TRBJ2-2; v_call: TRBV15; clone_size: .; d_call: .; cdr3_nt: TGTGCCACCAGCAGTGCCAAGAGACTAGTTATCGGGGAGCTGTTTTTT; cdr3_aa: CATSSAKRLVIGELFF
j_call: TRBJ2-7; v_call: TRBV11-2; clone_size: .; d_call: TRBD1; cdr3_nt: TGTGCCAGCAGCCTCTCCACCGGGACAGAAGCTTACGAGCAGTACTTC; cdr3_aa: CASSLSTGTEAYEQYF
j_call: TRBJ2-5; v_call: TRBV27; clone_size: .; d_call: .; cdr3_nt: TGTGCCAGCAGTTTATCCTACCAAGAGACCCAGTACTTC; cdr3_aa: CASSLSYQETQYF
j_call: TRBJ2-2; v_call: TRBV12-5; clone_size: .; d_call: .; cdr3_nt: TGTGCTAGTGGTTTGGGACAGGTAAACACCGGGGAGCTGTTTTTT; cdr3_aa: CASGLGQVNTGELFF
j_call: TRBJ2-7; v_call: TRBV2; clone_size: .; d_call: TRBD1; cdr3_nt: TGTGCCAGCAGTGGGGACAGACTTTTCGTCGCCACCTACGAGCAGTACTTC; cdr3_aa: CASSGDRLFVATYEQYF
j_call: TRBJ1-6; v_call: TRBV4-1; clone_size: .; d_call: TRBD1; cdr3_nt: TGCGCCAGCAGCCAGGCACCACACAGGGGGCAGGATTCACCCCTCCACTTT; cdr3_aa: CASSQAPHRGQDSPLHF
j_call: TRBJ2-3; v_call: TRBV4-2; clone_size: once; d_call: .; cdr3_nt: TGTGCCAGCAGCCAAGAGGGGGGGCCCACAGATACGCAGTATTTT; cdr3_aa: CASSQEGGPTDTQYF
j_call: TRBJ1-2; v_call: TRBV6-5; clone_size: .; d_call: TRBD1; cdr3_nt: TGTGCCAGCAGTTTTACAGGGGTAGATGGCTACACCTTC; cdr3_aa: CASSFTGVDGYTF
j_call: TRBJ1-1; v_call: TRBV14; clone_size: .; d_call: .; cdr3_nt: TGTGCCAGCAGCCAATTACGGGGGGACACTGAAGCTTTCTTT; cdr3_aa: CASSQLRGDTEAFF
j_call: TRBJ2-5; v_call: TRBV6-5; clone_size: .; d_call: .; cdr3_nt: TGTGCCAGCAGTATATCAGGGAAAGAGACCCAGTACTTC; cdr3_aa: CASSISGKETQYF
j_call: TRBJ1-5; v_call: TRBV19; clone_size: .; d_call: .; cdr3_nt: TGTGCCAGTAAATCAGGACAGTTCCATCAGCCCCAGCATTTT; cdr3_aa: CASKSGQFHQPQHF
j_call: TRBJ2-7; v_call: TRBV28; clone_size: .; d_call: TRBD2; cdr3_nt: TGTGCCAGCAGCGGGACTAGCGGGACGCGGTCGCAGTGGGAGCAGTACTTC; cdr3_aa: CASSGTSGTRSQWEQYF
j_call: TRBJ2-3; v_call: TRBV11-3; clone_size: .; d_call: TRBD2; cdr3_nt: TGTGCCAGCAGCTTAGAGGTCCTAGCGGGGGGCACAGATACGCAGTATTTT; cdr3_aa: CASSLEVLAGGTDTQYF
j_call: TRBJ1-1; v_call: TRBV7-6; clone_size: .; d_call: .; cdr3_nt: TGTGCCAGCAGCCCTCAACAGGGCTCCACTGAAGCTTTCTTT; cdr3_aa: CASSPQQGSTEAFF